The next 17 T cell receptor beta chains were all read from a single sample in a study of CD8 T cells in Susac syndrome. Random hexamers served to reverse transcribe roughly 0.5 to 1 ug RNA. In TCRdb, the immunoSEQ multiplex PCR reads were re-called with MiXCR into one record per CDR3 protein. The sample shows 170,000 or so distinct CDR3 sequences, 90% to 95% of them seen only once. Source material: CD4+ T cells from PBMCs. All receptors derive from a human donor with Susac syndrome.

The chain employs TRBV6-2 or TRBV6-3 and TRBJ2-7, with 7 nucleotides matching TRBD1. The ends lost 7 bases at V and 4 bases at J; junction bases unmatched: 10. Germline assignment: CDR1 MNHEY and CDR2 SVGEGT. CDR3 length equals 14 residues. The CDR3 here is CASTPTGWIYEQYF. For the CDR3, the DNA is TGTGCCAGCACCCCGACAGGGTGGATTTACGAGCAGTACTTC.

The chain links TRBV20-1 to TRBJ2-7, with D unclear. Trimming removed 3 bases from V and 0 bases from J, with 15 bases in between. The CDR3 totals 15 residues. CDR1 is DFQATT and CDR2 is SNEGSKA in the germline V gene (reference sequence). The CDR3 loop reads CSASRSGPSSYEQYF. DNA for the CDR3: TGCAGTGCTAGTCGATCGGGTCCTAGCTCCTACGAGCAGTACTTC.

This clonotype is a singleton in its sample. The chain recombines TRBV9 with TRBJ1-4; 7 bases are a match to TRBD1. The length of the CDR3 is 17 residues. J lost 4 bases, V lost 4 bases, and 13 bases had no gene match. The germline V gene has CDR1 SGDLS and CDR2 YYNGEE. CDR3 in amino acids: CASSTQPFGTVNEKLFF. Here the CDR3 DNA reads TGTGCCAGCAGCACCCAGCCCTTCGGGACAGTTAATGAAAAACTGTTTTTT.

The table lists this clonotype with a few counts. This chain joins TRBV7-9 and TRBJ1-5, with D possibly matching TRBD1 (5 bases). The CDR3 covers 15 residues. Trimming left V 1 base short and J 2 bases short, with 9 bases between. Germline V gives CDR1 SEHNR, CDR2 FQNEAQ (reference sequence). CDR3 amino acids: CASSLGGRGNQPQHF. The CDR3 bases are TGTGCCAGCAGCTTAGGGGGGAGGGGCAATCAGCCCCAGCATTTT. The whole variable domain, remainder taken from reference TRBV7-9 and TRBJ1-5, is DTGVSQNPRHKITKRGQNVTFRCDPISEHNRLYWYRQTLGQGPEFLTYFQNEAQLEKSRLLSDRFSAERPKGSFSTLEIQRTEQGDSAMYLCASSLGGRGNQPQHFGDGTRLSIL.

The chain couples TRBV5-1 to TRBJ1-1; possibly TRBD1 for D (6 bases). Germline lookup yields CDR1 SGHRS and CDR2 YFSETQ. V lost 3 bases and J 4 bases, leaving 16 bases between the germline ends. The CDR3 runs 15 residues. This CDR3 reads CASSSQDRWGTEAFF. The CDR3 DNA reads as TGCGCCAGCAGCTCTCAAGACAGGTGGGGCACTGAAGCTTTCTTT.

CDR3: CASRTGDQPQHF. The DNA of the CDR3 is TGTGCCAGCCGAACAGGGGATCAGCCCCAGCATTTT. V gene TRBV12-3 or TRBV12-4 combines with J gene TRBJ1-5; 7 positions agree with TRBD1. The V gene end was trimmed by 8 bases and the J gene end by 5 bases; junction bases not matched to a gene: 3. There are 12 residues in the CDR3.

This chain uses TRBV30 with TRBJ1-1; D not resolved. The CDR3 runs to 11 residues. Looked up from germline, CDR1 is GTSNPN and CDR2 is SVGIG (reference sequence). Trimming cost V 4 bases and J 5 bases, with 8 bases left between them. The CDR3 loop reads CAWTDMTEAFF. DNA of the CDR3: TGTGCCTGGACAGACATGACTGAAGCTTTCTTT. Full variable domain (missing parts from reference TRBV30 and TRBJ1-1): SQTIHQWPATLVQPVGSPLSLECTVEGTSNPNLYWYRQAAGRGLQLLFYSVGIGQISSEVPQNLSASRPQDRQFILSSKKLLLSDSGFYLCAWTDMTEAFFGQGTRLTVV.

This clonotype was counted once. This chain joins TRBV7-8 and TRBJ2-1; 7 bases are a match to TRBD2. The CDR3 extends over 13 amino acids. V dropped 4 bases and J dropped 11; count of bases not matched to a gene: 8. From germline, CDR1 is SGHVS and CDR2 FQNEAQ. The CDR3 loop reads CASSSGTTTKQFF. The CDR3 region has the DNA TGTGCCAGCAGCTCCGGGACTACTACCAAGCAGTTCTTC.

The chain's CDR3 is CASNSGNYGYTF. The CDR3 DNA sequence: TGTGCCAGCAATTCAGGGAACTATGGCTACACCTTC. The J gene is TRBJ1-2, the V gene TRBV28, with D tentatively TRBD1 (5 bases). This CDR3 is 12 amino acids long. Germline V gives CDR1 MDHEN, CDR2 SYDVKM. V was cut by 7 bases and J by 2 bases, with 8 bases left in between.

This clonotype appeared once. The rearrangement uses TRBV29-1 and TRBJ2-5, with 7 nucleotides matching TRBD2. CDR1 is SQVTM and CDR2 is ANQGSEA in the germline V gene. CDR3 length: 12 residues. Trimming cost V 4 bases and J 5 bases; bases outside gene matches: 4. The CDR3 region has the DNA TGCAGCGTTGGGGGGGGTTTGGAGACCCAGTACTTC. This encodes CSVGGGLETQYF.

The chain uses TRBV25-1 and TRBJ1-2; D might be TRBD1 (5 bases). Per germline, CDR1 MGHDK and CDR2 SYGVNS. CDR3 size: 16 residues. The V and J ends lost 1 base and 4 bases respectively, with 16 bases between them. CDR3 nucleotides: TGTGCCAGCAGTGAATCGGGGACCGTCTCGGGCTATGGCTACACCTTC. Protein: CASSESGTVSGYGYTF.

The chain couples TRBV12-3 or TRBV12-4 to TRBJ1-3, with unresolved D. The CDR3 extends over 14 amino acids. The ends were cut back, 4 bases at V and 0 bases at J, with 7 bases in the middle. CDR3 coding DNA: TGTGCCAGCAGTTCCTTTTCCTCTGGAAACACCATATATTTT. Protein: CASSSFSSGNTIYF.

The chain has TRBV7-6 and TRBJ1-5; a possible D gene is TRBD1 (5 bases). V lost 2 bases and J 6 bases, leaving 8 bases between the germline ends. Germline values: CDR1 SGHVS, CDR2 FNYEAQ. The CDR3 loop spans 13 amino acids. The CDR3 nucleotides read TGTGCCAGCAGCTTAACAGGATCTCAGCCCCAGCATTTT. The encoded protein is CASSLTGSQPQHF.

This chain joins TRBV7-2 and TRBJ2-1; the D gene could be TRBD1 or TRBD2 (5 bases each). V gave up 5 bases and J gave up 6 bases, with 11 bases separating them. The CDR3 length is 13 residues. Germline assignment: CDR1 SGHTA and CDR2 FQGNSA. CDR3 loop: CASSPGTFNEQFF. CDR3 in DNA: TGTGCCAGCAGCCCCGGGACCTTCAATGAGCAGTTCTTC.

A single count supports this clonotype. This chain uses TRBV18 with TRBJ2-6; D is ambiguous. Between the trimmed V and J ends, which lost 1 base and 0 bases, there was a span of 4 bases. The CDR3 covers 15 residues. Germline lookup yields CDR1 KGHSH and CDR2 LQKENI. The CDR3 loop is CASSPRVSGANVLTF. The CDR3 DNA sequence: TGTGCCAGCTCACCACGGGTCTCTGGGGCCAACGTCCTGACTTTC.

The chain carries TRBV10-1 and TRBJ2-1; D not resolved. The CDR3 is 12 residues long. The V and J ends lost 6 bases and 5 bases respectively, with 8 bases between them. Germline V CDR1 and CDR2: WNHNN, SYGVQD (reference sequence). The chain's CDR3 is CASRGLHNEQFF. CDR3 coding DNA: TGCGCCAGCAGAGGGCTACACAATGAGCAGTTCTTC.

The V gene is TRBV18, the J gene TRBJ1-2; 8 bases match TRBD1. Germline CDR1 is KGHSH and CDR2 is LQKENI. This CDR3 region has 13 residues. V was pared by 4 bases and J by 3 bases, with 1 base of the junction left unmatched. The CDR3 sequence: CASSQGQDYGYTF. CDR3 bases: TGTGCCAGCTCACAGGGACAGGACTATGGCTACACCTTC. Together with reference TRBV18 and TRBJ1-2, the CDR3 gives the full variable domain: NAGVMQNPRHLVRRRGQEARLRCSPMKGHSHVYWYRQLPEEGLKFMVYLQKENIIDESGMPKERFSAEFPKEGPSILRIQQVVRGDSAAYFCASSQGQDYGYTFGSGTRLTVV.